One and the same sample provided the 22 T cell receptor beta chains below, sequenced in a study of synovial regulatory T cells in juvenile arthritis. The synovial samples were synovial fluid, paired with peripheral blood from each active arthritis patient. Produced via immunoSEQ multiplex PCR; TCRdb's table is partial and in-frame only. The listing records approximately 2,000 clones. The source material was Treg cells from the synovium. The receptors come from a donor younger than 30 with juvenile idiopathic arthritis.

In terms of frequency, this clone is medium-sized. This chain joins TRBV29-1 and TRBJ2-1; the D gene TCRdb calls, TRBD2, cannot be checked with no DNA. The germline CDR1 and CDR2 sequences are SQVTM and ANQGSEA. This CDR3 spans 12 amino acids. DNA for this receptor is not on file. The CDR3 sequence is CSATSGYNEQFF.

Considering frequency, this clone is medium-sized. The chain combines TRBV7-9 with TRBJ2-7. CDR1 and CDR2 (germline): SEHNR, FQNEAQ (reference sequence). The CDR3 totals 13 residues. Only the protein is on record. CDR3: CASSFGYAYEQYF.

This clone is identified as medium-sized from frequency. The chain uses TRBV5-4 and TRBJ2-3; checking the TCRdb D call of TRBD2 is not possible without DNA. The CDR3 is 15 amino acids. No DNA sequence is on record. The germline V gene has CDR1 SGHNT and CDR2 YYREEE (reference sequence). The CDR3 spells CASSFSGASTDTQYF.

Its frequency marks this clone as large (0.1 to 1%). The rearrangement links TRBV6-6 to TRBJ2-6; the TCRdb D gene call, TRBD2, has no DNA to confirm it. This CDR3 region has 14 residues. DNA was not recorded. The V gene's germline CDR1 is MNHNY and CDR2 SVGAGI (reference sequence). CDR3 loop: CASTWSSGANVLTF.

This clone is identified as medium-sized (0.01 to 0.1%) from frequency. V gene TRBV27 combines with J gene TRBJ2-7; TCRdb's assignment of TRBD2 cannot be checked, as there is no DNA. This CDR3 region has 13 residues. DNA is not recorded here. Germline CDR1 is MNHEY and CDR2 is SMNVEV (reference sequence). CDR3: CASSTPGWRKQYF.

This clone is classed as medium-sized by frequency. This chain connects TRBV19 to TRBJ2-7; the TCRdb D gene call, TRBD1, has no DNA to confirm it. This CDR3 contains 16 residues. No DNA sequence is on record. The germline V gene has CDR1 LNHDA and CDR2 SQIVND (reference sequence). The CDR3 region is CASSTRVGQGVYEQYF.

By frequency, this clone registers medium-sized. The chain recombines TRBV15 with TRBJ1-1; with no DNA, the TCRdb D assignment of TRBD1 cannot be verified. This CDR3 has 17 residues. No DNA has been recorded. Germline V gives CDR1 LNHNV, CDR2 YYDKDF (reference sequence). The CDR3 here is CATSSDYTGTGNTEAFF. The full variable domain, with the rest looked up from reference TRBV15 and TRBJ1-1, is DAMVIQNPRYQVTQFGKPVTLSCSQTLNHNVMYWYQQKSSQAPKLLFHYYDKDFNNEADTPDNFQSRRPNTSFCFLDIRSPGLGDTAMYLCATSSDYTGTGNTEAFFGQGTRLTVV.

By frequency, this clone is medium-sized (0.01 to 0.1%). Here the CDR3 reads CASSGTSGQNTGELFF. V and J are TRBV11-2 and TRBJ2-2; TCRdb gives TRBD2 as the D gene, but with no DNA this cannot be confirmed. CDR1 and CDR2 (germline): SGHAT, FQNNGV. This CDR3 contains 16 residues. The nucleotide record is missing.

Considering frequency, this clone is medium-sized. This chain uses TRBV2 with TRBJ2-7; TCRdb selects TRBD2, and the lack of DNA leaves this call unchecked. CDR1 is SNHLY and CDR2 is FYNNEI in the germline V gene. The CDR3 is 15 amino acids. Only the protein sequence is given. Here the CDR3 reads CASSPSGSDSYEQYF. Full variable domain (rest looked up from reference TRBV2 and TRBJ2-7): EPEVTQTPSHQVTQMGQEVILRCVPISNHLYFYWYRQILGQKVEFLVSFYNNEISEKSEIFDDQFSVERPDGSNFTLKIRSTKLEDSAMYFCASSPSGSDSYEQYFGPGTRLTVT.

This clone is labeled medium-sized (0.01 to 0.1%) based on frequency. V is TRBV7-9 and J is TRBJ1-2. The V gene's germline CDR1 is SEHNR and CDR2 FQNEAQ (reference sequence). The CDR3 has 15 residues. The coding DNA is unavailable. CDR3 loop: CASSPDLGWDYGYTF.

By frequency, this clone registers medium-sized. The V gene is TRBV18, the J gene TRBJ2-3; without DNA, the TCRdb call of TRBD2 cannot be checked. The CDR3 spans 18 residues. The DNA sequence is not available. From germline, CDR1 is KGHSH and CDR2 LQKENI. CDR3 sequence: CASSLTASGGRLGDTQYF.

By frequency, this clone is medium-sized. The rearrangement joins TRBV5-4 to TRBJ1-4; no DNA is available, so the TRBD1 call from TCRdb remains unchecked. CDR3 length: 17 amino acids. This entry has no DNA. Germline-derived CDR1 and CDR2 are SGHNT and YYREEE (reference sequence). Here the CDR3 reads CASSLESDRGANEKLFF.

Judged by frequency, this clone is medium-sized (0.01 to 0.1%). The chain combines TRBV5-1 with TRBJ2-5; checking the TCRdb D call of TRBD2 is not possible without DNA. Germline V CDR1 and CDR2: SGHRS, YFSETQ. This CDR3 spans 17 amino acids. No DNA sequence was recorded. CDR3: CASSLGLAGGVQETQYF.

This clone is medium-sized by frequency. This chain uses TRBV27 with TRBJ2-3; TCRdb indicates TRBD2, and absent DNA this call remains unverified. CDR1 MNHEY and CDR2 SMNVEV come from the germline V gene (reference sequence). The CDR3 has 14 amino acids. Nucleotide data are not available. CDR3 sequence reads: CASSFGRDFETQYF.

This clone is labeled medium-sized (0.01 to 0.1%) based on frequency. This sequence joins TRBV6-1 and TRBJ1-1; TCRdb picks TRBD1, but there is no DNA to check that call. The germline CDR1 and CDR2 sequences are MNHNS and SASEGT. The CDR3 sequence is 13 residues long. A DNA sequence was not provided. The CDR3 region is CASSVAENTEAFF.

By frequency, this clone registers medium-sized. The chain uses TRBV29-1 and TRBJ2-1; TCRdb names TRBD2, which stays unverified in the absence of DNA. This CDR3 has 14 residues. This entry has no DNA. Germline loops: CDR1 SQVTM, CDR2 ANQGSEA. CDR3 region: CSVGVLAGYNEQFF.

Measured by frequency, this clone is medium-sized (0.01 to 0.1%). The V and J genes are TRBV2 and TRBJ2-7; with no DNA, the TCRdb D assignment of TRBD1 cannot be verified. The CDR3 contains 11 residues. No DNA has been recorded. Germline V CDR1 and CDR2: SNHLY, FYNNEI. The CDR3 spells CASSTSYEQYF.

This clone is classed as medium-sized by frequency. This chain joins TRBV9 and TRBJ2-1. The CDR3 sequence is 15 residues long. DNA is not on record. The germline V gene encodes CDR1 SGDLS and CDR2 YYNGEE. CDR3 protein: CASSVGLWTYNEQFF.

According to its frequency, this clone is medium-sized. V and J are TRBV25-1 and TRBJ2-7. The CDR3 loop spans 14 amino acids. A DNA sequence was not provided. CDR1 is MGHDK, CDR2 SYGVNS, per germline. CDR3 residues: CASSESRLIREQYF.

This clone is called medium-sized based on its frequency. The chain is built from TRBV29-1 and TRBJ2-3. The CDR3 has 12 residues. No DNA sequence was recorded. Germline loops: CDR1 SQVTM, CDR2 ANQGSEA. CDR3 region: CSVAASTDTQYF.

Frequency places this clone as medium-sized. The chain employs TRBV10-3 and TRBJ1-1; the TRBD1 assignment by TCRdb is unverifiable without DNA. CDR1 and CDR2 from the germline V gene are ENHRY and SYGVKD. CDR3 size: 14 residues. No DNA was logged. CDR3 region: CAISEGAMNTEAFF.

This clone is medium-sized by frequency. The chain links TRBV5-4 to TRBJ2-4; TCRdb picks TRBD1, but there is no DNA to check that call. CDR3 length equals 13 residues. DNA was not recorded. Germline V lookup: CDR1 SGHNT, CDR2 YYREEE (reference sequence). The CDR3 is CASSLASGSNQYF.